This record concerns one T cell receptor beta chain sequence. The data were taken from a study of blood T cell repertoires in COVID-19. Study-level information: The United States, Italy and Spain provided the acute and convalescent COVID-19 samples.

The CDR3 spans 13 residues. V was shortened by 5 bases and J by 7 bases, with 14 bases between the two germline ends. The repertoire was sequenced with immunoSEQ multiplex PCR; TCRdb's copy has only in-frame clones and lacks some. The sample has about 190,000 clones, around four fifths seen once. The sequence was collected from a human donor in a cohort sampled during active COVID-19. The chain links TRBV12-3 or TRBV12-4 to TRBJ1-2, with a possible D match to TRBD1 (6 bases). Sequencing was performed on peripheral blood. CDR3 nucleotides: TGTGCCAGCAGTCTAGGGACAACGGCTGGCTACACCTTC. Residues: CASSLGTTAGYTF.